The 6 T cell receptor beta chains below come from one sample, sequenced in a study of blood T cell repertoires in COVID-19. Produced via immunoSEQ multiplex PCR; TCRdb's table is partial and in-frame only. The sample consists of roughly 87,000 clones, about two thirds of them appearing once. The sequencing sample was made of peripheral blood. All receptors come from a woman at least 80 years old with acute or convalescent COVID-19.

The chain is built from TRBV6-6 and TRBJ1-1, with 8 nucleotides matching TRBD1. With V trimmed by 4 bases and J by 6 bases, 7 bases remained unmatched. Germline V gene data show CDR1 as MNHNY and CDR2 as SVGAGI (reference sequence). This CDR3 spans 14 amino acids. The CDR3 spells CASSWTGLAAEAFF. DNA for the CDR3: TGTGCCAGCAGTTGGACAGGGTTAGCGGCTGAAGCTTTCTTT.

The rearrangement uses TRBV6-5 and TRBJ1-6; D uncertain. The V gene's germline CDR1 is MNHEY and CDR2 SVGAGI. This CDR3 contains 14 residues. V was pared by 6 bases and J by 5 bases, with 11 bases between. The CDR3 loop reads CASSKTWNNSPLHF. CDR3 bases: TGTGCCAGCAGCAAGACATGGAATAATTCACCCCTCCACTTT.

The rearrangement joins TRBV19 to TRBJ1-2, with TRBD1 as a possible D gene (6 bases). Germline V gene lookup returns CDR1 LNHDA and CDR2 SQIVND (reference sequence). The CDR3 consists of 16 residues. Trimming removed 5 bases at V and 0 bases at J, with 16 bases between. DNA of the CDR3: TGTGCCAGTAGTTTGTTGGGGGCGCGAGCTAACTATGGCTACACCTTC. Translated, it gives CASSLLGARANYGYTF.

This clone was detected once. V is TRBV6-2 or TRBV6-3 and J is TRBJ1-2, with 7 bases matching TRBD1. Losses at the gene ends were 4 bases for V and 4 bases for J; bases not matched to a gene: 3. The CDR3 loop spans 13 amino acids. Germline V gives CDR1 MNHEY, CDR2 SVGEGT. The CDR3 region has the DNA TGTGCCAGCAGTTCGGACAGGTTCTATGGCTACACCTTC. Residues: CASSSDRFYGYTF.

The gene calls are TRBV5-6 and TRBJ2-5; 9 nucleotides match TRBD1. Germline V gene data show CDR1 as SGHDT and CDR2 as YYEEEE. The CDR3 loop spans 14 amino acids. V lost 4 bases to trimming and J lost 5 bases; unmatched junction nucleotides: 6. The CDR3 bases are TGTGCCAGCAGCCCCGGACAGGGGAGGGAGACCCAGTACTTC. It codes for CASSPGQGRETQYF.

This sequence joins TRBV5-8 and TRBJ1-4; D not resolved. Germline CDR1 reads SGHTS; CDR2 reads YDEGEE. CDR3 length: 12 residues. The ends were cut back, 0 bases at V and 7 bases at J, with 4 bases in the middle. CDR3 DNA: TGTGCCAGCAGCTTGGACGGTGAAAAACTGTTTTTT. Protein sequence: CASSLDGEKLFF.